These 31 T cell receptor beta chains were sequenced from one sample in a study of blood T cell repertoires in COVID-19. Clones were read by immunoSEQ multiplex PCR, and TCRdb kept only the in-frame ones, dropping some. The sample contains 200,000 to 250,000 clones, around four fifths of which appear only once. The sample consisted of peripheral blood. These receptors all stem from a man between 25 and 39 years old with active or convalescent COVID-19.

The chain joins TRBV30 to TRBJ2-7; a weak D match, TRBD1 (6 bases). V lost 0 bases and J lost 7, with 16 bases in between. Germline V CDR1 and CDR2: GTSNPN, SVGIG (reference sequence). The CDR3 is 14 residues long. CDR3 in amino acids: CAWSVRGQSREQYF. The CDR3, as DNA: TGTGCCTGGAGTGTACGCGGACAGAGCAGGGAGCAGTACTTC.

The chain combines TRBV18 with TRBJ1-1; D is undetermined. Germline CDR1 and CDR2: KGHSH and LQKENI. Trimming stripped 6 bases from V and 0 bases from J, with 11 bases between. The CDR3 runs to 14 residues. DNA of the CDR3: TGTGCCAGCTCGAGAGACATGATGAACACTGAAGCTTTCTTT. It is translated as CASSRDMMNTEAFF.

This chain uses TRBV6-2 or TRBV6-3 with TRBJ2-7; 7 bases match TRBD1. Germline CDR1 MNHEY, CDR2 SVGEGT. The ends lost 6 bases at V and 4 bases at J; junction bases unmatched: 9. The CDR3 is 14 residues long. CDR3 DNA sequence: TGTGCCAGCAGCCTGGACAGGAAGCTTTACGAGCAGTACTTC. As protein: CASSLDRKLYEQYF.

This chain joins TRBV5-1 and TRBJ2-1; the match to TRBD2 covers 8 bases. V lost 4 bases to trimming and J lost 8 bases; unmatched junction nucleotides: 8. Germline V gives CDR1 SGHRS, CDR2 YFSETQ. The CDR3 has 14 residues. CDR3 sequence (DNA): TGCGCCAGCAGCCTAGGAGCGGGGGTCCATGAGCAGTTCTTC. It encodes CASSLGAGVHEQFF.

The chain has TRBV27 and TRBJ1-4; the match to TRBD1 covers 8 bases. Trimming took 5 bases from V and 4 from J; bases not matched to a gene: 3. In germline, CDR1 is MNHEY, CDR2 SMNVEV (reference sequence). CDR3 size: 14 residues. The DNA for the CDR3 is TGTGCCAGCAGTCGGGGACAGGTTAATGAAAAACTGTTTTTT. Protein sequence: CASSRGQVNEKLFF.

This chain connects TRBV19 to TRBJ1-5, with D possibly matching TRBD1 (6 bases). In germline, CDR1 is LNHDA, CDR2 SQIVND (reference sequence). This CDR3 has 16 amino acids. Trimming cost V 4 bases and J 4 bases, with 17 bases left between them. This CDR3 reads CASSTLTGTRNQPQHF. The CDR3 bases are TGTGCCAGTAGTACTCTTACCGGGACACGAAATCAGCCCCAGCATTTT. The entire variable domain, with the rest obtained from reference TRBV19 and TRBJ1-5, is as follows: DGGITQSPKYLFRKEGQNVTLSCEQNLNHDAMYWYRQDPGQGLRLIYYSQIVNDFQKGDIAEGYSVSREKKESFPLTVTSAQKNPTAFYLCASSTLTGTRNQPQHFGDGTRLSIL.

This clone was found once. The J gene is TRBJ2-4, the V gene TRBV30, with 7 nucleotides matching TRBD1. CDR1 and CDR2 (germline): GTSNPN, SVGIG (reference sequence). V was pared by 7 bases and J by 0 bases, with 3 bases of the junction left unmatched. This CDR3 region has 13 residues. CDR3 amino acids: CAYNRGAKNIQYF. CDR3 DNA sequence: TGTGCCTACAACAGGGGAGCCAAAAACATTCAGTACTTC. Drawing the rest from reference TRBV30 and TRBJ2-4, the complete variable domain is SQTIHQWPATLVQPVGSPLSLECTVEGTSNPNLYWYRQAAGRGLQLLFYSVGIGQISSEVPQNLSASRPQDRQFILSSKKLLLSDSGFYLCAYNRGAKNIQYFGAGTRLSVL.

This rearrangement joins TRBV19 to TRBJ1-2; D gene unclear. The CDR3 consists of 12 residues. The V end lost 6 bases, the J end lost 8 bases, and 13 bases lay between the germline ends. Germline CDR1 LNHDA, CDR2 SQIVND (reference sequence). CDR3 sequence: CASRKTQGGYTF. CDR3 nucleotide sequence: TGTGCCAGTAGGAAGACACAAGGAGGCTACACCTTC.

The gene calls are TRBV5-1 and TRBJ1-4; 9 positions match TRBD1. J lost 0 bases, V lost 4 bases, and 10 bases had no gene match. Germline lookup yields CDR1 SGHRS and CDR2 YFSETQ. The CDR3 covers 18 residues. CDR3 amino acids: CASSTRDRDTATNEKLFF. The CDR3 nucleotides read TGCGCCAGCAGCACCCGGGACAGGGACACCGCAACTAATGAAAAACTGTTTTTT. Based on the CDR3 plus reference TRBV5-1 and TRBJ1-4, the full variable domain is KAGVTQTPRYLIKTRGQQVTLSCSPISGHRSVSWYQQTPGQGLQFLFEYFSETQRNKGNFPGRFSGRQFSNSRSEMNVSTLELGDSALYLCASSTRDRDTATNEKLFFGSGTQLSVL.

The chain carries TRBV6-2 or TRBV6-3 and TRBJ2-7, with 9 nucleotides matching TRBD1. The V gene end was trimmed by 0 bases and the J gene end by 5 bases; junction bases not matched to a gene: 2. This CDR3 is built from 14 residues. Germline V gives CDR1 MNHEY, CDR2 SVGEGT. The CDR3 region is CASSYSGTGNEQYF. The CDR3 coding sequence is TGTGCCAGCAGTTACTCCGGGACAGGGAACGAGCAGTACTTC.

The V gene is TRBV4-1, the J gene TRBJ1-1; 7 nucleotides align to TRBD1. This CDR3 is built from 13 residues. V gave up 8 bases and J gave up 1 base; unmatched junction bases: 4. CDR1 and CDR2 from the germline V gene are MGHRA and YSYEKL. This chain's CDR3 is CASAGTANTEAFF. In DNA form, the CDR3 reads TGCGCCAGCGCCGGGACAGCGAACACTGAAGCTTTCTTT.

This clone was counted between two and nine times. J is TRBJ2-3 and V is TRBV6-5; 7 positions match TRBD2. The CDR3 is 16 residues long. The germline gives CDR1 MNHEY, CDR2 SVGAGI. J lost 2 bases, V lost 0 bases, and 5 bases had no gene match. CDR3: CASSYSIAGSTDTQYF. The CDR3 region has the DNA TGTGCCAGCAGTTACTCCATAGCGGGCTCCACAGATACGCAGTATTTT.

The chain carries TRBV19 and TRBJ1-5; D gene ambiguous. V lost 4 bases to trimming and J lost 4 bases, with 8 bases between them. Germline V gene sequence: CDR1 LNHDA, CDR2 SQIVND (reference sequence). The CDR3 loop spans 13 amino acids. The CDR3 DNA reads TGTGCCAGTAGTACCCCCGGGAATCAGCCCCAGCATTTT. Translating it yields CASSTPGNQPQHF.

V is TRBV6-6 and J is TRBJ2-7, with TRBD2 matching over 8 bases. V lost 10 bases to trimming and J lost 2 bases; unmatched junction nucleotides: 13. Germline V gene data show CDR1 as MNHNY and CDR2 as SVGAGI (reference sequence). The CDR3 sequence is 15 residues long. CDR3 sequence: CATMRGEPYTYEQYF. CDR3 DNA sequence: TGTGCCACCATGCGGGGGGAACCTTATACCTACGAGCAGTACTTC.

This chain links TRBV5-1 with TRBJ1-2; 8 bases line up with TRBD1. This CDR3 is built from 15 residues. Germline V gene lookup returns CDR1 SGHRS and CDR2 YFSETQ. With 4 bases clipped from V and 6 bases from J, the junction kept 11 bases outside the gene matches. The CDR3 is CASSAPGQDLDGYTF. Here the CDR3 DNA reads TGCGCCAGCAGCGCACCGGGACAGGACCTGGATGGCTACACCTTC. Looking up the rest from reference TRBV5-1 and TRBJ1-2 gives the full variable domain: KAGVTQTPRYLIKTRGQQVTLSCSPISGHRSVSWYQQTPGQGLQFLFEYFSETQRNKGNFPGRFSGRQFSNSRSEMNVSTLELGDSALYLCASSAPGQDLDGYTFGSGTRLTVV.

The V call is TRBV5-1, the J call TRBJ1-5, with 7 nucleotides matching TRBD1. This CDR3 spans 13 amino acids. V shed 4 bases, J shed 5 bases, and the junction held 3 bases outside the gene matches. Looked up from germline, CDR1 is SGHRS and CDR2 is YFSETQ. The CDR3 spells CASSSQGDQPQHF. CDR3 DNA sequence: TGCGCCAGCAGCAGTCAGGGGGATCAGCCCCAGCATTTT.

This chain joins TRBV30 and TRBJ1-5; D is perhaps TRBD1 (5 bases). V lost 3 bases and J lost 3, with 15 bases in between. This CDR3 has 15 residues. In germline, CDR1 is GTSNPN, CDR2 SVGIG (reference sequence). CDR3 amino acids: CAWRDKGMNNQPQHF. CDR3 DNA: TGTGCCTGGAGGGACAAGGGTATGAACAATCAGCCCCAGCATTTT.

V and J are TRBV27 and TRBJ2-4; 7 bases are a match to TRBD1. The CDR3 runs to 15 residues. V was clipped by 5 bases and J by 6 bases; unmatched bases: 10. Germline-derived CDR1 and CDR2 are MNHEY and SMNVEV (reference sequence). The CDR3 region is CASSPDRVGSNIQYF. Here the CDR3 DNA reads TGTGCCAGCAGTCCCGACAGGGTAGGGTCAAACATTCAGTACTTC.

This clone was counted a few times. The V gene is TRBV29-1, the J gene TRBJ2-5, with no clear D. V was cut by 6 bases and J by 2 bases, with 10 bases left in between. The CDR3 extends over 12 amino acids. Germline CDR1 reads SQVTM; CDR2 reads ANQGSEA. CDR3 residues: CSVFLQQETQYF. The CDR3, as DNA: TGCAGCGTCTTCCTACAGCAAGAGACCCAGTACTTC. Using reference TRBV29-1 and TRBJ2-5 for the parts outside the CDR3, the full variable domain is SAVISQKPSRDICQRGTSLTIQCQVDSQVTMMFWYRQQPGQSLTLIATANQGSEATYESGFVIDKFPISRPNLTFSTLTVSNMSPEDSSIYLCSVFLQQETQYFGPGTRLLVL.

J is TRBJ1-2 and V is TRBV28; 9 bases fit TRBD1. This CDR3 has 14 amino acids. Germline trimming cut 6 bases from V and 8 bases from J; bases unmatched to any gene: 10. CDR1 and CDR2 (germline): MDHEN, SYDVKM. The CDR3 here is CASRSPGQGPGYTF. DNA of the CDR3: TGTGCCAGCAGGTCCCCGGGACAGGGCCCGGGCTACACCTTC.

The chain combines TRBV6-6 with TRBJ1-5; no definite D call. Trimming took 0 bases from V and 0 from J, leaving 6 bases between them. The germline V gene has CDR1 MNHNY and CDR2 SVGAGI (reference sequence). The CDR3 spans 15 residues. The CDR3 DNA reads TGTGCCAGCAGTTACTCCGAGTATAGCAATCAGCCCCAGCATTTT. Its translation: CASSYSEYSNQPQHF.

The V and J genes are TRBV6-2 or TRBV6-3 and TRBJ2-2; D gene ambiguous. Germline CDR1 is MNHEY and CDR2 is SVGEGT. Trimming took off 4 bases at V and 2 bases at J, with 5 bases between the two ends. The CDR3 covers 13 residues. CDR3 bases: TGTGCCAGCAGTTTCGTCAACACCGGGGAGCTGTTTTTT. It translates to CASSFVNTGELFF.

The sample holds a few counts of this clone. This chain links TRBV29-1 with TRBJ2-2, with TRBD2 matching over 9 bases. The CDR3 extends over 13 amino acids. Per germline, CDR1 SQVTM and CDR2 ANQGSEA. Unmatched junction bases numbered 6, after V lost 6 bases and J lost 7 bases. DNA of the CDR3: TGCAGCGTCGGGACTAGCTCCCACGGGGAGCTGTTTTTT. The encoded protein is CSVGTSSHGELFF.

The V gene is TRBV5-8, the J gene TRBJ1-1; 7 bases fit TRBD1. V shed 6 bases and J 7 bases; nucleotides not matched to a gene: 6. Germline values: CDR1 SGHTS, CDR2 YDEGEE. The CDR3 is made up of 12 amino acids. As DNA, the CDR3 is TGTGCCAGCAACGTCGGACAGGTTGAAGCTTTCTTT. This translates into CASNVGQVEAFF. The variable domain in full, with the rest retrieved from reference TRBV5-8 and TRBJ1-1, is EAGVTQSPTHLIKTRGQQATLRCSPISGHTSVYWYQQALGLGLQFLLWYDEGEERNRGNFPPRFSGRQFPNYSSELNVNALELEDSALYLCASNVGQVEAFFGQGTRLTVV.

This chain links TRBV6-5 with TRBJ1-1; D is undetermined. V was pared by 9 bases and J by 10 bases, with 15 bases between. This CDR3 has 11 amino acids. CDR1 and CDR2 from the germline V gene are MNHEY and SVGAGI. CDR3 protein: CASNLWAGAFF. The CDR3 DNA reads as TGTGCCAGTAACCTCTGGGCGGGAGCTTTCTTT.

This rearrangement joins TRBV19 to TRBJ2-3, with 9 bases that match TRBD2. V was clipped by 7 bases and J by 0 bases; unmatched bases: 2. This CDR3 is 14 amino acids long. The germline CDR1 and CDR2 sequences are LNHDA and SQIVND (reference sequence). The CDR3 DNA reads as TGTGCCAGTAAGGCGGGAGGGAGCACAGATACGCAGTATTTT. Translation: CASKAGGSTDTQYF. The entire variable domain, with the rest obtained from reference TRBV19 and TRBJ2-3, is as follows: DGGITQSPKYLFRKEGQNVTLSCEQNLNHDAMYWYRQDPGQGLRLIYYSQIVNDFQKGDIAEGYSVSREKKESFPLTVTSAQKNPTAFYLCASKAGGSTDTQYFGPGTRLTVL.

This clone was detected only once. V is TRBV4-3 and J is TRBJ1-3; D is possibly TRBD1 (5 bases). V lost 0 bases and J lost 0, with 9 bases in between. The CDR3 runs 16 residues. Germline V gene sequence: CDR1 LGHNA, CDR2 YSLEER. CDR3 sequence reads: CASSQDRANSGNTIYF. Written as DNA, the CDR3 is TGCGCCAGCAGCCAAGACAGGGCAAACTCTGGAAACACCATATATTTT.

The J gene is TRBJ1-2, the V gene TRBV13; TRBD1 is a possible D gene (5 bases). Per the germline V gene, CDR1 is PRHDT and CDR2 is FYEKMQ (reference sequence). The V end lost 3 bases, the J end lost 4 bases, and 12 bases lay between the germline ends. This CDR3 has 14 amino acids. The CDR3 bases are TGTGCCAGCAGCTTTCTCCGTACAGGCTATGGCTACACCTTC. Protein product: CASSFLRTGYGYTF.

CDR3 in amino acids: CASSLKFRAGENNEQFF. In DNA form, the CDR3 reads TGTGCCAGCAGCTTAAAGTTTCGAGCGGGAGAGAACAATGAGCAGTTCTTC. The rearrangement links TRBV7-2 to TRBJ2-1; TRBD2 aligns across 8 bases. The V and J ends lost 2 bases and 5 bases, in that order; junction bases with no gene match: 11. This CDR3 has 17 amino acids. The V gene's germline CDR1 is SGHTA and CDR2 FQGNSA.

This chain connects TRBV27 to TRBJ1-5; 9 bases are a match to TRBD1. Germline V CDR1 and CDR2: MNHEY, SMNVEV (reference sequence). V lost 4 bases to trimming and J lost 4 bases; unmatched junction nucleotides: 5. The CDR3 runs 15 residues. This chain's CDR3 is CASSWTGAGNQPQHF. The CDR3 region has the DNA TGTGCCAGCAGTTGGACAGGGGCGGGGAATCAGCCCCAGCATTTT.

This chain connects TRBV4-1 to TRBJ2-3; a weak D match, TRBD1 (5 bases). Germline CDR1 MGHRA, CDR2 YSYEKL. V was shortened by 5 bases and J by 4 bases, with 22 bases between the two germline ends. CDR3 length: 17 residues. This chain's CDR3 is CASSLTGNKGISDTQYF. The DNA for the CDR3 is TGCGCCAGCAGCTTAACAGGTAACAAAGGGATCTCAGATACGCAGTATTTT.